This T cell receptor beta chain derives from a study of cytomegalovirus exposure and HLA in healthy donors. Findings and limits, study-wide: V- and J-gene trimming in TCR beta was tied to a missense DCLRE1C variant by an analysis performed later. Sequencing artifact likely explains a cluster of highly shared sequence variants. Later analysis reportedly placed an Asian-associated ancestry cluster below the approximately 650-donor mean in N-insertions.

PCR was performed using 60 Vbeta and 13 Jbeta primers. Here immunoSEQ multiplex PCR was the method, and the copy in TCRdb shows in-frame clones only, minus some. Of around 200,000 clones in the sample, around 80% were seen once. This clone was detected once. No antigen is known for it. With V trimmed by 7 bases and J by 7 bases, 8 bases remained unmatched. The CDR3 is 14 residues long. Per the germline V gene, CDR1 is MRHNA and CDR2 is SNTAGT. Specimen: PBMCs. This TCR came from a man aged 40-49 years in good health and CMV-seropositive. The chain joins TRBV6-4 to TRBJ2-7, with 12 bases matching TRBD1. Written as DNA, the CDR3 is TGTGCCAGCAAACCGGGACAGGGGGCGGGAGAGCAGTACTTC. As protein: CASKPGQGAGEQYF.